The 27 T cell receptor beta chains presented below share a single source sample, sequenced in a study of CD8 T cells in Susac syndrome. A quantity of roughly 0.5 to 1 ug RNA underwent reverse transcription using random hexamers. From the immunoSEQ multiplex PCR reads, TCRdb called clonotypes with MiXCR, one entry per CDR3 protein. The sample lists roughly 150,000 distinct CDR3 sequences, roughly 94% occurring once. Specimen: CD8+ T cells from PBMCs. Every receptor here comes from a human donor with multiple sclerosis.

This rearrangement joins TRBV7-9 to TRBJ1-2; D is possibly TRBD1 (5 bases). CDR3 length equals 14 residues. V lost 10 bases and J lost 0, with 15 bases in between. Germline-derived CDR1 and CDR2 are SEHNR and FQNEAQ (reference sequence). The CDR3: CATPGRDPNYGYTF. The CDR3 DNA reads as TGTGCCACCCCAGGCAGGGACCCTAACTATGGCTACACCTTC.

The chain links TRBV7-2 to TRBJ1-1; D is possibly TRBD1 (6 bases). The CDR3 has 16 residues. Germline V gene lookup returns CDR1 SGHTA and CDR2 FQGNSA. The V end was cut by 6 bases, the J end by 5 bases, with 22 bases between. The CDR3 loop is CASSSRGGGVGTEAFF. The CDR3 bases are TGTGCCAGCAGTTCAAGAGGGGGGGGCGTAGGGACTGAAGCTTTCTTT.

The chain joins TRBV7-9 to TRBJ1-5; D ambiguous. Between the trimmed V and J ends, which lost 1 base and 10 bases, there was a span of 8 bases. CDR3 size: 12 residues. The germline CDR1 and CDR2 sequences are SEHNR and FQNEAQ (reference sequence). CDR3 region: CASSLGGPPQHF. Here the CDR3 DNA reads TGTGCCAGCAGCTTAGGAGGGCCCCCCCAGCATTTT.

This clonotype was picked up one time. The rearrangement uses TRBV29-1 and TRBJ1-2, with a weak D call TRBD1 (6 bases). The V gene's germline CDR1 is SQVTM and CDR2 ANQGSEA. V was pared by 1 base and J by 4 bases, with 10 bases between. The CDR3 consists of 13 residues. CDR3 protein: CSVEAGDSYGYTF. In DNA form, the CDR3 reads TGCAGCGTTGAAGCAGGGGATTCCTATGGCTACACCTTC.

This clonotype was seen once. The rearrangement links TRBV6-5 to TRBJ1-6; D call uncertain. The CDR3 totals 17 residues. The germline V gene has CDR1 MNHEY and CDR2 SVGAGI. V shed 0 bases and J shed 1 base, with 10 bases lying between them. The CDR3 region is CASSYSKRASYNSPLHF. The CDR3 bases are TGTGCCAGCAGTTACTCAAAAAGGGCTTCCTATAATTCACCCCTCCACTTT.

V usage is TRBV3-1 and J usage is TRBJ1-1; 9 positions agree with TRBD1. Germline values: CDR1 LGHDT, CDR2 YNNKEL (reference sequence). V gave up 3 bases and J gave up 4 bases; unmatched junction bases: 9. The CDR3 consists of 16 residues. The CDR3 sequence: CASSHAPGQGRTEAFF. The CDR3 DNA reads as TGTGCCAGCAGCCACGCCCCGGGACAGGGTCGCACTGAAGCTTTCTTT.

V and J are TRBV2 and TRBJ1-1, with a weak D call TRBD1 (6 bases). Trimming left V 9 bases short and J 12 bases short, with 20 bases between. The germline gives CDR1 SNHLY, CDR2 FYNNEI. The CDR3 is 12 amino acids. This CDR3 reads CASIGGRRVPFF. For the CDR3, the DNA is TGTGCCAGTATCGGGGGGCGCAGGGTCCCTTTCTTT. The full variable domain, with the rest looked up from reference TRBV2 and TRBJ1-1, is EPEVTQTPSHQVTQMGQEVILRCVPISNHLYFYWYRQILGQKVEFLVSFYNNEISEKSEIFDDQFSVERPDGSNFTLKIRSTKLEDSAMYFCASIGGRRVPFFGQGTRLTVV.

As DNA, the CDR3 is TGCAGTGCTTTACAAGCCGGGACTAGCGGGGGGGCGAAGTACGAGCAGTACTTC. This encodes CSALQAGTSGGAKYEQYF. This chain links TRBV20-1 with TRBJ2-7; 16 nucleotides line up with TRBD2. With V trimmed by 5 bases and J by 4 bases, 14 bases remained unmatched. The CDR3 totals 18 residues. CDR1 is DFQATT, CDR2 SNEGSKA, per germline (reference sequence).

The genes are TRBV27 and TRBJ2-3; maybe TRBD2 (7 bases). The V gene lost 2 bases and the J gene lost 2 bases, with 23 bases spanning the gap. Germline loops: CDR1 MNHEY, CDR2 SMNVEV (reference sequence). The CDR3 totals 19 residues. CDR3 nucleotide sequence: TGTGCCAGCAGTTTAAGGTCTCGCGGGGGACAAAGATTCACAGATACGCAGTATTTT. This gives the protein CASSLRSRGGQRFTDTQYF.

This chain's CDR3 is CASGDIAYEQYF. As DNA, the CDR3 is TGTGCCAGCGGGGACATAGCCTACGAGCAGTACTTC. This sequence joins TRBV27 and TRBJ2-7; tentatively, D is TRBD1 (6 bases). The CDR3 is 12 amino acids. Trimming took off 8 bases at V and 2 bases at J, with 10 bases between the two ends. CDR1 MNHEY and CDR2 SMNVEV come from the germline V gene (reference sequence).

The chain combines TRBV2 with TRBJ2-3; a weak D match, TRBD2 (7 bases). V was cut by 6 bases and J by 15 bases, with 13 bases left in between. The CDR3 spans 10 residues. CDR1 and CDR2 (germline): SNHLY, FYNNEI. CDR3 loop: CASRGGGSYF. CDR3 bases: TGTGCCAGCAGGGGCGGGGGCTCATATTTT.

The rearrangement links TRBV28 to TRBJ1-1; maybe TRBD1 (5 bases). Germline loops: CDR1 MDHEN, CDR2 SYDVKM. This CDR3 spans 15 amino acids. Trimming pared 2 bases from V and 4 bases from J, leaving 14 bases between. Written as DNA, the CDR3 is TGTGCCAGCAGTTTACCCACTCGGGGGTCCACTGAAGCTTTCTTT. Translating it yields CASSLPTRGSTEAFF.

This chain links TRBV20-1 with TRBJ1-2; TRBD1 might be the D (6 bases). This CDR3 contains 17 residues. In germline, CDR1 is DFQATT, CDR2 SNEGSKA (reference sequence). Trimming took off 5 bases at V and 2 bases at J, with 24 bases between the two ends. The CDR3 is CSASHDPPRDTNYGYTF. CDR3 nucleotides: TGCAGTGCTTCGCACGACCCCCCCCGGGACACCAACTATGGCTACACCTTC.

J is TRBJ2-1 and V is TRBV7-9; D is undetermined. The CDR3 is 11 residues long. Germline V gene lookup returns CDR1 SEHNR and CDR2 FQNEAQ (reference sequence). V lost 2 bases and J 8 bases, leaving 4 bases between the germline ends. The CDR3 nucleotides are TGTGCCAGCAGCTTACAGGATGAGCAGTTCTTC. Its translation is CASSLQDEQFF.

The V gene is TRBV2, the J gene TRBJ2-5; 9 bases fit TRBD2. The CDR3 has 14 amino acids. V lost 9 bases to trimming and J lost 2 bases; unmatched junction nucleotides: 7. In germline, CDR1 is SNHLY, CDR2 FYNNEI. The CDR3 region has the DNA TGTGCCAGTCTTGGACTAGCGATACAAGAGACCCAGTACTTC. Its translation is CASLGLAIQETQYF.

This rearrangement joins TRBV20-1 to TRBJ2-7, with D uncertain. V lost 3 bases and J lost 1, with 7 bases in between. From germline, CDR1 is DFQATT and CDR2 SNEGSKA (reference sequence). The CDR3 consists of 12 residues. The CDR3: CSARHGSYEQYF. The CDR3 DNA follows: TGCAGTGCTAGGCACGGATCCTACGAGCAGTACTTC.

The chain recombines TRBV2 with TRBJ2-5; TRBD2 is a possible D gene (5 bases). V lost 8 bases and J lost 4, with 11 bases in between. The germline V gene has CDR1 SNHLY and CDR2 FYNNEI. The CDR3 length is 12 residues. CDR3 region: CASPSGTETQYF. CDR3 in DNA: TGTGCCAGCCCCTCGGGAACAGAGACCCAGTACTTC.

The V gene is TRBV12-3 or TRBV12-4, the J gene TRBJ2-1; D is possibly TRBD2 (7 bases). V lost 8 bases and J lost 2, with 13 bases in between. The CDR3 is 14 residues long. CDR3: CASFRRGPYNEQFF. The CDR3, as DNA: TGTGCCAGCTTTAGGCGGGGGCCCTACAATGAGCAGTTCTTC.

The V and J genes are TRBV30 and TRBJ1-4; the D gene is possibly TRBD1 (6 bases). The CDR3 runs 15 residues. Germline-derived CDR1 and CDR2 are GTSNPN and SVGIG (reference sequence). Trimming took 3 bases from V and 8 from J, leaving 19 bases between them. The chain's CDR3 is CAWSNLQGLAEKLFF. DNA of the CDR3: TGTGCCTGGAGCAACTTACAGGGATTAGCCGAAAAACTGTTTTTT.

The chain joins TRBV15 to TRBJ2-3; TRBD1 matches 8 bases. This CDR3 spans 15 amino acids. J gave up 4 bases and V 7 bases, and 10 bases lay outside the gene matches. The V gene's germline CDR1 is LNHNV and CDR2 YYDKDF (reference sequence). The DNA for the CDR3 is TGTGCCACCAACGACAGGGGCACTGGGGCAGATACGCAGTATTTT. Translation: CATNDRGTGADTQYF.

The V call is TRBV27, the J call TRBJ2-2, with unresolved D. Trimming took 2 bases from V and 6 from J, leaving 13 bases between them. CDR3 size: 15 residues. CDR1 and CDR2 from the germline V gene are MNHEY and SMNVEV (reference sequence). The CDR3 region has the DNA TGTGCCAGCAGTTTACAAAGGAATGGACCCGGGGAGCTGTTTTTT. Its protein product is CASSLQRNGPGELFF.

This chain uses TRBV3-1 with TRBJ1-3; D possibly corresponds to TRBD1 (5 bases). This CDR3 comprises 15 residues. Trimming stripped 0 bases from V and 4 bases from J, with 10 bases between. Germline CDR1 reads LGHDT; CDR2 reads YNNKEL (reference sequence). CDR3 coding DNA: TGTGCCAGCAGCCAAGATGGGGGAGCGGGAAACACCATATATTTT. This gives the protein CASSQDGGAGNTIYF. Complete variable domain (other parts from reference TRBV3-1 and TRBJ1-3): DTAVSQTPKYLVTQMGNDKSIKCEQNLGHDTMYWYKQDSKKFLKIMFSYNNKELIINETVPNRFSPKSPDKAHLNLHINSLELGDSAVYFCASSQDGGAGNTIYFGEGSWLTVV.

The chain joins TRBV28 to TRBJ2-1; 8 nucleotides agree with TRBD2. The CDR3 contains 16 residues. Germline CDR1 and CDR2: MDHEN and SYDVKM. V lost 2 bases and J lost 4; bases outside the gene matches: 7. The CDR3 loop reads CASSLGAGGNYNEQFF. The CDR3 DNA sequence: TGTGCCAGCAGTTTAGGTGCGGGGGGCAATTACAATGAGCAGTTCTTC.

V and J are TRBV30 and TRBJ1-2; 7 bases fit TRBD1. Germline V gene data show CDR1 as GTSNPN and CDR2 as SVGIG (reference sequence). The CDR3 has 14 amino acids. The ends lost 1 base at V and 3 bases at J; junction bases unmatched: 5. The DNA for the CDR3 is TGTGCCTGGAGTGGTAGGGGGCGCGACTATGGCTACACCTTC. Translating it yields CAWSGRGRDYGYTF.

This CDR3 reads CASSHVEGIEQFF. The CDR3 nucleotides are TGCGCCAGCAGCCACGTCGAGGGGATTGAGCAGTTCTTC. The chain uses TRBV4-3 and TRBJ2-1, with D possibly called TRBD1 or TRBD2 (5 bases each). V was clipped by 3 bases and J by 9 bases, with 12 bases between them. The CDR3 totals 13 residues. Germline assignment: CDR1 LGHNA and CDR2 YSLEER.

The chain employs TRBV9 and TRBJ1-1, with 7 bases that match TRBD1. CDR3 size: 12 residues. Germline V CDR1 and CDR2: SGDLS, YYNGEE. The V and J ends lost 3 bases and 5 bases, in that order; junction bases with no gene match: 1. CDR3 DNA sequence: TGTGCCAGCAGCGCCAGGGGGACTGAAGCTTTCTTT. It translates to CASSARGTEAFF.

The sample holds one count of this clonotype. The rearrangement uses TRBV5-1 and TRBJ2-7, with 7 bases fitting TRBD2. The V gene's germline CDR1 is SGHRS and CDR2 YFSETQ. After removal of 3 bases from V and 2 bases from J, the junction contained 5 bases not matched to a gene. The CDR3 runs to 14 residues. Here the CDR3 reads CASSSAGLAYEQYF. The CDR3 nucleotides are TGCGCCAGCAGCTCAGCGGGGTTAGCCTACGAGCAGTACTTC.